The source of this TCR beta chain is a study of Graves' ophthalmopathy and Graves' hyperthyroidism. The V end lost 7 bases, the J end lost 7 bases, and 22 bases lay between the germline ends. This CDR3 region has 15 residues. Germline V gene data show CDR1 as SQVTM and CDR2 as ANQGSEA. This clonotype has a count of ten or more. The authors amplified TCR beta CDR3 regions, and they did so from RNA transcripts for repertoire sequencing. After a first-round RT-PCR with HTBI primers, a second-round multiplex PCR was run. Using its own MiXCR run on the multiplex PCR reads, TCRdb lists one record per CDR3 protein. The profile shows around 600,000 distinct CDR3 sequences, about 38% of them singletons.

Sequencing used peripheral blood. This TCR was recovered from an adult man with Graves' ophthalmopathy. V is TRBV29-1 and J is TRBJ1-4; tentatively, D is TRBD1 (6 bases). The chain's CDR3 is CSAEVWGALGEKLFF. For the CDR3, the DNA is TGCAGCGCAGAAGTGTGGGGGGCATTAGGTGAAAAACTGTTTTTT.